A selection of T cell receptor beta chains follows, all from one sample in a study of T-cell reconstitution after alpha-beta-depleted transplantation in children. TCRdb ran MiXCR on the PCR reads and lists one entry per CDR3 protein. This sample has 250,000 to 300,000 distinct CDR3 sequences, with over 7% found just once. Sequences were derived from peripheral blood, sampled 360 days after TCRalphabeta/CD19-depleted stem cell transplant. The receptors shown here come from a female patient aged 2 to 10 who had a stem cell transplant for Fanconi anemia, so the T cells may come from the graft donor. CDR3s include the opening cysteine and the closing phenylalanine or tryptophan. The order of the fields is V gene, J gene, D gene, clone size, CDR3 protein, CDR3 DNA. The D gene is left open where the match is weak. Clone size is stated in some rows and not others, as once, few, many or a class when expanded.

>TRBV7-8|TRBJ1-2|-|many
CASSLGGGTRGYTF
TGTGCCAGCAGCTTAGGGGGCGGTACTCGTGGCTACACCTTC
>TRBV10-1|TRBJ2-1|TRBD1|few
CASSEAGTDLSYNEQFF
TGCGCCAGCAGTGAGGCAGGGACAGATCTCTCCTACAATGAGCAGTTCTTC
>TRBV7-2|TRBJ2-1|-|many
CASSPRRLVLSEQFF
TGTGCCAGCAGCCCCCGACGTCTGGTATTGAGTGAGCAGTTCTTC
>TRBV5-1|TRBJ1-1|TRBD1|many
CASSLPGQAMNTEAFF
TGCGCCAGCAGCTTGCCGGGACAGGCCATGAACACTGAAGCTTTCTTT
>TRBV15|TRBJ1-1|-|few
CATSPGEFTEAFF
TGTGCCACCAGCCCAGGAGAGTTCACTGAAGCTTTCTTT
>TRBV5-4|TRBJ2-7|-|few
CASSTPGGTLTYEQYF
TGTGCCAGCAGCACCCCCGGCGGGACACTTACCTACGAGCAGTACTTC
>TRBV15|TRBJ2-1|-|many
CATSRGGGEQFF
TGTGCCACCAGCAGAGGTGGTGGGGAGCAGTTCTTC
>TRBV12-3/TRBV12-4|TRBJ2-1|-|many
CASSLWRGHEQFF
TGTGCCAGCAGTTTGTGGCGGGGCCATGAGCAGTTCTTC
>TRBV27|TRBJ2-7|TRBD1|many
CASSLGQTPSYEQYF
TGTGCCAGCAGTTTGGGACAGACCCCCTCTTACGAGCAGTACTTC
>TRBV12-3/TRBV12-4|TRBJ1-2|TRBD1|few
CASRRDRVGGYTF
TGTGCCAGCAGACGGGACAGGGTGGGGGGCTACACCTTC
>TRBV5-1|TRBJ2-7|-|many
CASSWSLGGYEQYF
TGCGCCAGCAGCTGGAGCCTTGGGGGATACGAGCAGTACTTC
>TRBV3-1|TRBJ1-5|-|-
CASSPLVSPDQPQHF
TGTGCCAGCAGCCCACTAGTGTCCCCAGATCAGCCCCAGCATTTT
>TRBV18|TRBJ1-1|-|few
CASSPPSFSGGIGTEAFF
TGTGCCAGCTCACCTCCCTCGTTTTCCGGGGGAATAGGCACTGAAGCTTTCTTT
>TRBV3-1|TRBJ2-5|-|few
CASSLWGPGGAAAETQYF
TGTGCCAGCAGTTTATGGGGCCCCGGGGGAGCAGCAGCCGAGACCCAGTACTTC
>TRBV12-3/TRBV12-4|TRBJ1-1|-|many
CASSPGISNTEAFF
TGTGCCAGCAGTCCGGGGATATCGAACACTGAAGCTTTCTTT
>TRBV20-1|TRBJ2-7|TRBD1|many
CSALPGQGYEQYF
TGCAGTGCACTACCGGGACAGGGCTACGAGCAGTACTTC
>TRBV3-1|TRBJ2-1|TRBD2|once
CASSQVGGGSGRELSDEQFF
TGTGCCAGCAGCCAAGTCGGGGGTGGGAGCGGGAGGGAGTTGAGTGATGAGCAGTTCTTC
>TRBV6-2/TRBV6-3|TRBJ2-2|-|-
CASSYSRGSGELFF
TGTGCCAGCAGTTACTCGAGGGGATCGGGGGAGCTGTTTTTT
>TRBV29-1|TRBJ1-1|-|many
CSVGGLPNTEAFF
TGCAGCGTTGGCGGACTGCCGAACACTGAAGCTTTCTTT
>TRBV29-1|TRBJ1-1|-|many
CSVEGNTEAFF
TGCAGCGTTGAGGGGAACACTGAAGCTTTCTTT
>TRBV20-1|TRBJ1-1|-|few
CSARLPGLNTEAFF
TGCAGTGCTAGACTGCCGGGCCTGAACACTGAAGCTTTCTTT
>TRBV20-1|TRBJ2-1|-|many
CSARKELSSYNEQFF
TGCAGTGCTAGAAAAGAACTCAGCTCCTACAATGAGCAGTTCTTC
>TRBV3-1|TRBJ2-1|TRBD2|many
CASSQSGGYYNEQFF
TGTGCCAGCAGCCAAAGCGGGGGGTACTACAATGAGCAGTTCTTC
>TRBV6-5|TRBJ2-2|-|many
CASSYLGPEGLGELFF
TGTGCCAGCAGTTACTTGGGCCCTGAGGGACTCGGGGAGCTGTTTTTT
>TRBV12-3/TRBV12-4|TRBJ1-2|-|many
CASSEGIYYGYTF
TGTGCCAGCAGTGAAGGGATATACTATGGCTACACCTTC
>TRBV12-3/TRBV12-4|TRBJ1-1|TRBD1|few
CASSHQGVGTEAFF
TGTGCCAGCAGTCATCAGGGGGTGGGCACTGAAGCTTTCTTT
>TRBV7-9|TRBJ2-1|TRBD2|many
CASSLGFSGGNEQFF
TGTGCCAGCAGCTTAGGATTTAGCGGGGGCAATGAGCAGTTCTTC
>TRBV18|TRBJ2-1|-|few
CASSPLDSSYNEQFF
TGTGCCAGCTCACCTTTGGACAGCTCCTACAATGAGCAGTTCTTC
>TRBV6-5|TRBJ1-1|-|many
CASSYQTGNTEAFF
TGTGCCAGCAGTTATCAAACAGGAAACACTGAAGCTTTCTTT
>TRBV7-8|TRBJ2-1|TRBD2|-
CASSLGAGGTYNEQFF
TGTGCCAGCAGCTTGGGGGCGGGGGGGACCTACAATGAGCAGTTCTTC
>TRBV3-1|TRBJ1-1|-|few
CASSQGQANTEAFF
TGTGCCAGCAGCCAGGGTCAGGCGAACACTGAAGCTTTCTTT
>TRBV9|TRBJ1-6|TRBD1|many
CASSSRTGNYNSPLHF
TGTGCCAGCAGCTCCCGGACAGGGAATTATAATTCACCCCTCCACTTT
>TRBV4-2|TRBJ2-1|-|many
CASSQDRGSRRSYNEQFF
TGTGCCAGCAGCCAAGACCGAGGTTCAAGGCGCTCCTACAATGAGCAGTTCTTC
>TRBV6-5|TRBJ2-1|TRBD1|many
CASSLDRVEQFF
TGTGCCAGCAGTCTCGACAGGGTTGAGCAGTTCTTC
>TRBV25-1|TRBJ1-1|-|many
CASSDSMNTEAFF
TGTGCCAGTTCGGACAGCATGAACACTGAAGCTTTCTTT
>TRBV12-3/TRBV12-4|TRBJ1-2|TRBD1|few
CASTTGGYYGYTF
TGTGCCAGCACGACAGGGGGTTACTATGGCTACACCTTC
>TRBV6-1|TRBJ2-7|TRBD2|-
CASTGTGLAGGEQYF
TGTGCCAGCACCGGGACCGGACTAGCGGGAGGCGAGCAGTACTTC
>TRBV3-1|TRBJ2-1|TRBD2|-
CASTTSGAYNEQFF
TGTGCCAGCACCACTAGCGGGGCATACAATGAGCAGTTCTTC
>TRBV6-1|TRBJ2-5|TRBD2|-
CASSPLAGGPETQYF
TGTGCCAGCAGTCCCTTGGCGGGAGGGCCCGAGACCCAGTACTTC
>TRBV7-9|TRBJ1-6|-|-
CASSSEQGVPLHF
TGTGCCAGCAGCTCCGAACAGGGAGTACCCCTCCACTTT
>TRBV12-3/TRBV12-4|TRBJ1-6|-|many
CASSLGGVSPLHF
TGTGCCAGCAGTTTAGGAGGGGTTTCACCCCTCCACTTT
>TRBV5-1|TRBJ2-2|-|many
CASKVGTTGELFF
TGCGCCAGCAAAGTGGGGACCACCGGGGAGCTGTTTTTT
>TRBV24-1|TRBJ2-3|TRBD1|many
CATSEGTGAPGGNTQYF
TGTGCCACCAGTGAGGGAACAGGGGCGCCGGGTGGAAATACGCAGTATTTT
>TRBV29-1|TRBJ2-3|TRBD2|few
CSVRTSGANTDTQYF
TGCAGCGTAAGGACTAGCGGGGCCAACACAGATACGCAGTATTTT